This T cell receptor (beta chain) originates from a study of cytomegalovirus exposure and HLA in healthy donors. PCR was performed using 60 Vbeta and 13 Jbeta primers. Method: immunoSEQ multiplex PCR; TCRdb's copy keeps in-frame clones and lacks some. Among some 140,000 clones listed, 75% to 85% were seen once. Broader study findings: Later analysis demonstrated an association between a missense DCLRE1C variant and TCR beta V- and J-gene trimming. Most sequenced TCRs were rare (though some public TCRs occurred in many donors). Cytomegalovirus association was assigned to about 150 TCR beta chains.

The CDR3 totals 18 residues. J lost 0 bases, V lost 1 base, and 7 bases had no gene match. The V gene's germline CDR1 is SGHRS and CDR2 YFSETQ. Each donor's status was that of a healthy bone marrow donor. In the case of this clone: Its antigen remains unknown.

This TCR came from a woman in her 40s in good health and CMV-seropositive. Material: PBMCs. The V gene is TRBV5-1, the J gene TRBJ2-7, with 13 positions matching TRBD2. CDR3 region: CASSLSGLAGEGSYEQYF. CDR3 DNA: TGCGCCAGCAGCTTGTCTGGACTAGCGGGAGAGGGCTCCTACGAGCAGTACTTC.